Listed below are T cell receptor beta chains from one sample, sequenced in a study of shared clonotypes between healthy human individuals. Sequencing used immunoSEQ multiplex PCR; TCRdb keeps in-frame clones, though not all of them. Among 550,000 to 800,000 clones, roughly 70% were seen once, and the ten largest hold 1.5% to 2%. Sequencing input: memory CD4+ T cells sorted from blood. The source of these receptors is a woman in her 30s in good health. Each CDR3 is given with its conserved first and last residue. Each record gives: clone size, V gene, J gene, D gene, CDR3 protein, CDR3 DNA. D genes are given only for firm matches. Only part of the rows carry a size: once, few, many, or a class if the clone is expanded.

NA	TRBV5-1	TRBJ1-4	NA	CASSLAIGQEKLFF	TGCGCCAGCAGCTTGGCTATAGGTCAGGAAAAACTGTTTTTT
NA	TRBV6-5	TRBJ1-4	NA	CASGWTDPEKLFF	TGTGCCAGCGGGTGGACCGATCCTGAAAAACTGTTTTTT
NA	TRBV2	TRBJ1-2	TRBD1	CASSPGQGIYGYTF	TGTGCCAGCAGTCCCGGACAGGGGATCTATGGCTACACCTTC
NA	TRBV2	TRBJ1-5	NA	CASSTIVNQPQHF	TGTGCCAGCAGTACGATTGTAAATCAGCCCCAGCATTTT
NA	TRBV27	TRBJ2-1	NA	CASISYSHREQFF	TGTGCCAGCATTAGTTACAGCCACCGGGAGCAGTTCTTC
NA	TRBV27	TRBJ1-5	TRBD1	CASSLIQGGNQPQHF	TGTGCCAGCAGTCTCATTCAGGGGGGCAATCAGCCCCAGCATTTT
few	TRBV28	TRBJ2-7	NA	CASSFLAGAADYEQYF	TGTGCCAGCAGTTTTCTCGCGGGCGCGGCCGACTACGAGCAGTACTTC
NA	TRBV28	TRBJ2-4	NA	CASSLGGGNIQYF	TGTGCCAGCAGCCTCGGCGGCGGGAACATTCAGTACTTC
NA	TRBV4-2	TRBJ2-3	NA	CASSQIGMADTQYF	TGTGCCAGCAGCCAAATAGGGATGGCAGATACGCAGTATTTT
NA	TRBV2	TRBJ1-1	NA	CASSDTGQLNTEAFF	TGTGCCAGCAGTGATACTGGACAGTTGAACACTGAAGCTTTCTTT
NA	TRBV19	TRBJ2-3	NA	CASSIHSPVNTDTQYF	TGTGCCAGTAGTATCCACAGTCCGGTAAACACAGATACGCAGTATTTT
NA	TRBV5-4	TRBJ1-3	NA	CASSLGARSSGNTIYF	TGTGCCAGCAGCCTGGGGGCCCGATCCTCTGGAAACACCATATATTTT
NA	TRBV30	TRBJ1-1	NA	CAWSVKRTDMNTEAFF	TGTGCCTGGAGTGTCAAACGTACAGATATGAACACTGAAGCTTTCTTT
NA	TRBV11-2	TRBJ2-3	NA	CASSLGYDTQYF	TGTGCCAGCAGCTTAGGTTACGATACGCAGTATTTT
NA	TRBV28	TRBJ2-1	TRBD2	CASSSSGSFDNEQFF	TGTGCCAGCAGTTCCAGCGGGAGTTTCGACAATGAGCAGTTCTTC
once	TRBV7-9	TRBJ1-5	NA	CASSSQGSPNQPQHF	TGTGCCAGCAGCTCCCAGGGGTCCCCCAATCAGCCCCAGCATTTT
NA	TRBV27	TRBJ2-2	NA	CASSLRANTGELFF	TGTGCCAGCAGTTTACGGGCGAACACCGGGGAGCTGTTTTTT
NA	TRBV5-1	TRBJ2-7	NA	CASSLVHTSETYEQYF	TGCGCCAGCAGCTTGGTCCATACTAGTGAGACCTACGAGCAGTACTTC
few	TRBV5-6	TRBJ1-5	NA	CASSSLQGNSNQPQHF	TGTGCCAGCAGCTCTTTACAGGGAAATAGCAATCAGCCCCAGCATTTT
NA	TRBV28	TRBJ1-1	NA	CASSFWAEDTEAFF	TGTGCCAGCAGTTTTTGGGCAGAAGACACTGAAGCTTTCTTT
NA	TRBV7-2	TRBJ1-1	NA	CASTPTLGETEAFF	TGTGCCAGCACCCCTACTTTGGGGGAAACTGAAGCTTTCTTT
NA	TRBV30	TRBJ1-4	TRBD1	CAWSAGGTANEKLFF	TGTGCCTGGAGTGCGGGGGGGACAGCAAATGAAAAACTGTTTTTT
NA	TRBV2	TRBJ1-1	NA	CASSEDSSNTEAFF	TGTGCCAGCAGTGAGGACAGCTCGAACACTGAAGCTTTCTTT
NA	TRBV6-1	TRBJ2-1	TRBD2	CASTASGSTEQFF	TGTGCCAGCACCGCTAGCGGGAGTACTGAGCAGTTCTTC
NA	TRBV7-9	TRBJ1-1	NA	CASSRETVTEAFF	TGTGCCAGCAGCCGAGAGACAGTCACTGAAGCTTTCTTT
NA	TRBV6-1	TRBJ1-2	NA	CASSDRGYTF	TGTGCCAGCAGTGACCGAGGCTACACCTTC
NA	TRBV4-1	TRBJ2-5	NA	CASSQGWDSSGETQYF	TGCGCCAGCAGCCAAGGATGGGACTCATCGGGAGAGACCCAGTACTTC
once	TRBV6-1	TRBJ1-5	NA	CASSGSSYSNQPQHF	TGTGCCAGCAGTGGGAGCTCTTATAGCAATCAGCCCCAGCATTTT
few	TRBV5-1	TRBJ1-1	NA	CASSLIRPNTEAFF	TGCGCCAGCAGCTTAATACGACCGAACACTGAAGCTTTCTTT
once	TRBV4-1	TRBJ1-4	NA	CASRWGAKTPTNEKLFF	TGCGCCAGCCGGTGGGGGGCGAAAACCCCAACTAATGAAAAACTGTTTTTT
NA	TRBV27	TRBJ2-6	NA	CASKPRPESGANVLTF	TGTGCCAGCAAACCCCGGCCCGAATCTGGGGCCAACGTCCTGACTTTC
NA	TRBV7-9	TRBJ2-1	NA	CASGHNEQFF	TGTGCCAGCGGCCACAATGAGCAGTTCTTC
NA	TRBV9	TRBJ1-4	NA	CASSVGTGTNEKLFF	TGTGCCAGCAGCGTCGGGACGGGAACTAATGAAAAACTGTTTTTT
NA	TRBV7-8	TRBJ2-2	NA	CASSLLRAGELFF	TGTGCCAGCAGCTTACTAAGGGCCGGGGAGCTGTTTTTT
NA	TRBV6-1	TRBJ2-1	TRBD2	CASREGTSGRGNEQFF	TGTGCCAGCAGGGAAGGGACTAGCGGGAGGGGCAATGAGCAGTTCTTC
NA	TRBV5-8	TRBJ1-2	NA	CASSFGGGGYTF	TGTGCCAGCAGCTTCGGAGGCGGGGGCTACACCTTC
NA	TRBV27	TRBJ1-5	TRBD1	CASSLRPPGTGGISNQPQHF	TGTGCCAGCAGTTTAAGGCCCCCCGGGACAGGGGGCATTAGCAATCAGCCCCAGCATTTT
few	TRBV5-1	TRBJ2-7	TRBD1	CASSWKNRGVLSYEQYF	TGCGCCAGCAGCTGGAAGAACAGGGGGGTCCTCTCCTACGAGCAGTACTTC
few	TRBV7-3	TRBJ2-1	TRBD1	CASSLSGQGRNEQFF	TGTGCCAGCAGCTTAAGTGGACAGGGGCGGAATGAGCAGTTCTTC
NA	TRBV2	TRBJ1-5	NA	CASSDERHSNQPQHF	TGTGCCAGCAGTGATGAGAGGCATAGCAATCAGCCCCAGCATTTT
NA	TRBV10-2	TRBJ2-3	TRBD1	CASSPVGQGSQYF	TGCGCCAGCAGTCCGGTGGGACAGGGATCGCAGTATTTT
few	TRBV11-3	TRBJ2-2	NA	CASSLAGYANTGELFF	TGTGCCAGCAGCTTAGCCGGGTATGCGAACACCGGGGAGCTGTTTTTT
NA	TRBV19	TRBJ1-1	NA	CASSIAGSTEAFF	TGTGCCAGTAGTATAGCCGGGTCCACTGAAGCTTTCTTT
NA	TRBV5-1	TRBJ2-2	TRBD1	CASSLTGENTGELFF	TGCGCCAGCAGCTTGACAGGGGAGAACACCGGGGAGCTGTTTTTT
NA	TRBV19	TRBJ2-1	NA	CASSVSLGEWGNEQFF	TGTGCCAGTAGTGTCTCTTTAGGGGAGTGGGGCAATGAGCAGTTCTTC
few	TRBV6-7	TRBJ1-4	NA	CASSYDKGLQPLRNEKLFF	TGTGCCAGCAGTTACGACAAAGGGTTGCAACCCCTGCGGAATGAAAAACTGTTTTTT
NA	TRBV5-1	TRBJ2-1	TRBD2	CASRYSGRGSYNEQFF	TGCGCCAGCAGGTATAGCGGGAGAGGCTCCTACAATGAGCAGTTCTTC
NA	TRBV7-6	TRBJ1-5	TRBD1	CASSLEGTGDQPQHF	TGTGCCAGCAGCTTAGAGGGGACAGGGGATCAGCCCCAGCATTTT
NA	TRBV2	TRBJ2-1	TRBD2	CASSEQLAGVNEQFF	TGTGCCAGCAGTGAACAACTAGCGGGAGTCAATGAGCAGTTCTTC
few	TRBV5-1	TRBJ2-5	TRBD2	CASSFGGTQETQYF	TGCGCCAGCAGTTTCGGGGGGACCCAAGAGACCCAGTACTTC
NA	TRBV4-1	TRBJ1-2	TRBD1	CASSPGTGTYGYTF	TGCGCCAGCAGCCCCGGGACAGGGACCTATGGCTACACCTTC
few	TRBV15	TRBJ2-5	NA	CATSRALSAQYF	TGTGCCACCAGCAGGGCCCTCTCGGCCCAGTACTTC
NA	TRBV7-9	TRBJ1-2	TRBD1	CASSLQGASGYTF	TGTGCCAGCAGCTTACAGGGGGCGTCCGGCTACACCTTC
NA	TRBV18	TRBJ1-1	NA	CASSKETVMNTEAFF	TGTGCCAGCTCAAAGGAGACAGTAATGAACACTGAAGCTTTCTTT
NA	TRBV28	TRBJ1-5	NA	CASTARGPNQPQHF	TGTGCCAGCACCGCTCGGGGTCCCAATCAGCCCCAGCATTTT